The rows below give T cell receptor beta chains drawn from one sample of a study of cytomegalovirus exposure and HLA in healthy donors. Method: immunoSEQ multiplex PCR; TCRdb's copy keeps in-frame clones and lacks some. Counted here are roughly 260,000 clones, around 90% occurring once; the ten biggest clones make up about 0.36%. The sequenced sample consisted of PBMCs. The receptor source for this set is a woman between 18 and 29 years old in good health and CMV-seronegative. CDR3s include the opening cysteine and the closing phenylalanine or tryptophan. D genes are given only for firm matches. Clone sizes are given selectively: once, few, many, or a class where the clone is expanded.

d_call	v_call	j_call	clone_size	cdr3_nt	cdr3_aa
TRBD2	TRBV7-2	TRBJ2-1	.	TGTGCCAGCAGCTTATCTAGCGGGGGTTTTTACAATGAGCAGTTCTTC	CASSLSSGGFYNEQFF
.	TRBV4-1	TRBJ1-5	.	TGCGCCAGCAGCCAAGATGGGGGGGGACAGCCCCAGCATTTT	CASSQDGGGQPQHF
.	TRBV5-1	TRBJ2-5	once	TGCGCCAGCAGCCCCGGGGGTACGGGAGAGACCCAGTACTTC	CASSPGGTGETQYF
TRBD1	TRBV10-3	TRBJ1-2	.	TGTGCCATCAGTGGACAGGGGCCGTCTGGCTACACCTTC	CAISGQGPSGYTF
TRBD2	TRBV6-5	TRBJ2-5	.	TGTGCCAGCAGTATGACTAGCGGGGGGCAAGAGACCCAGTACTTC	CASSMTSGGQETQYF
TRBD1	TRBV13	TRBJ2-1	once	TGTGCCAGCAGCACGACCGGGACAGCTTACAATGAGCAGTTCTTC	CASSTTGTAYNEQFF
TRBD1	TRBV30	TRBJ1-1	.	TGTGCCTGGTCTAAGGGGGCGAGTACTGAAGCTTTCTTT	CAWSKGASTEAFF
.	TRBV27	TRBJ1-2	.	TGTGCCAGCAGTGGCACAGGGAACTATGGCTACACCTTC	CASSGTGNYGYTF
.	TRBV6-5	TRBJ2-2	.	TGTGCCAGCAGTTACCTGGCTCTAGGATGGACCGGGGAGCTGTTTTTT	CASSYLALGWTGELFF
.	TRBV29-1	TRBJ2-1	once	TGCAGCGCTATCATGGACACCCTATCCTACAATGAGCAGTTCTTC	CSAIMDTLSYNEQFF
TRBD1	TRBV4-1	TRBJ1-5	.	TGCGCCAGCAGCCAGTCAGGGGGGCAGCCCCAGCATTTT	CASSQSGGQPQHF
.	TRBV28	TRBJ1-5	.	TGTGCCAGCAGTTTATCTGGTCTCGGGGGGAAAAGGAATCAGCCCCAGCATTTT	CASSLSGLGGKRNQPQHF
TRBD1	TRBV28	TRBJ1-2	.	TGTGCCAGCAGCCAGCAGGGGGGAAACCCCTATGGCTACACCTTC	CASSQQGGNPYGYTF
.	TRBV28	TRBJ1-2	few	TGTGCCAGCAGTTTATGGGGCCCGAACTATGGCTACACCTTC	CASSLWGPNYGYTF
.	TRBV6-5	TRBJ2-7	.	TGTGCCAGCAGTTACGGCGGGACCAGCTCCTACGAGCAGTACTTC	CASSYGGTSSYEQYF
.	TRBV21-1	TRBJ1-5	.	TGTGCCAGCAGCTCCCCGGCATACCCGAGGCAGCCCCAGCATTTT	CASSSPAYPRQPQHF
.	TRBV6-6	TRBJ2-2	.	TGTGCCAGCAGCCATACTGTCGGGGAGCTGTTTTTT	CASSHTVGELFF
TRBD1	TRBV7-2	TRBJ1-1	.	TGTGCCAGCAGCCGGCTGGCAGGGGGCTTGAACACTGAAGCTTTCTTT	CASSRLAGGLNTEAFF
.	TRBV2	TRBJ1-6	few	TGTGCCAGCAGTGAGGGGAGGGGAGGTTCACCCCTCCACTTT	CASSEGRGGSPLHF
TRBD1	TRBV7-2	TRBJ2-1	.	TGTGCCAGCAGCTTAGTTGGACAGGGTTGGAATGAGCAGTTCTTC	CASSLVGQGWNEQFF
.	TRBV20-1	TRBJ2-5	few	TGCAGTCCTTTAGCCCAAGAGACCCAGTACTTC	CSPLAQETQYF
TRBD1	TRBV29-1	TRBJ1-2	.	TGCAGCGTTGTACCCTCACAGGGGGACTATGGCTACACCTTC	CSVVPSQGDYGYTF
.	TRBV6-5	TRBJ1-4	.	TGTGCCAGCAGTTACCTCGACGGGTCTAATGAAAAACTGTTTTTT	CASSYLDGSNEKLFF
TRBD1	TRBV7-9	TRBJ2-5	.	TGTGCCAGCAGCCCCGGGACAGACCAAGAGACCCAGTACTTC	CASSPGTDQETQYF
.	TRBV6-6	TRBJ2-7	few	TGTGCCAGCAGTTCTATACGGGGGTACTCCTACGAGCAGTACTTC	CASSSIRGYSYEQYF
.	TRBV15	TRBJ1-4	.	TGTGCCACCAGCAGAGAACAGGCCTTTAATGAAAAACTGTTTTTT	CATSREQAFNEKLFF
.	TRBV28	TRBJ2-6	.	TGTGCCAGCAGTTTGGCGGTGGTGAGCTCTGGGGCCAACGTCCTGACTTTC	CASSLAVVSSGANVLTF
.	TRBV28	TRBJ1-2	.	TGTGCCAGCACCGTAGGACTGAACTATGGCTACACCTTC	CASTVGLNYGYTF
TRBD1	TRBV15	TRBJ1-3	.	TGTGCCACCAGCAGAGATGTTAGGAGACAGGGTGGTAGAAACACCATATATTTT	CATSRDVRRQGGRNTIYF
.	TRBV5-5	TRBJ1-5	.	TGTGCCAGCAGCTTGGACTCCCCTCATTTT	CASSLDSPHF
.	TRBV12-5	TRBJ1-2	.	TGTGCTAGTGGTTTGGTAATGTTGGGGGGAAAGAAAGATGGCTACACCTTC	CASGLVMLGGKKDGYTF
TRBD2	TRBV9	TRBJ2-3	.	TGTGCCAGCAGCGCAGGGACTAGCGGGGTGGCAGATACGCAGTATTTT	CASSAGTSGVADTQYF
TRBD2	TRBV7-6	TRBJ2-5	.	TGTGCCAGCAGCTCTAGCGGGGGCGTCGGGGAGACCCAGTACTTC	CASSSSGGVGETQYF
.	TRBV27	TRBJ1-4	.	TGTGCCAGCAGGGGACACACCGAGGGTGAAAAACTGTTTTTT	CASRGHTEGEKLFF
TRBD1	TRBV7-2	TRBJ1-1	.	TGTGCCAGCAGCTTAGGGACACAGGGGCTCACTGAAGCTTTCTTT	CASSLGTQGLTEAFF
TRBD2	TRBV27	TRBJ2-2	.	TGTGCCAGCTCTAGCGGGGGGATAGGGGAGCTGTTTTTT	CASSSGGIGELFF
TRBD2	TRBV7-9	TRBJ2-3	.	TGTGCCAGCAGCCCGCGCGGGGGAGCAGATACGCAGTATTTT	CASSPRGGADTQYF
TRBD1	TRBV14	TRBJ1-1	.	TGTGCCAGCAGCCAGGACAGGGTCACTGAAGCTTTCTTT	CASSQDRVTEAFF
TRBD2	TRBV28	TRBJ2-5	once	TGTGCCAGCAGACCTAGCGGGGGTGAGACCCAGTACTTC	CASRPSGGETQYF
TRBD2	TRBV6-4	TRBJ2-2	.	TGTGCCAGCAGTGGGTCGGGGGGGCCTCAACGGGAGCTGTTTTTT	CASSGSGGPQRELFF
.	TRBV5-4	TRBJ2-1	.	TGTGCCAGCAGCTTGGCCAGCAATGAGCAGTTCTTC	CASSLASNEQFF
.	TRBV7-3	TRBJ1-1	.	TGTGCCAGCAGCCTTCTATCGAACACTGAAGCTTTCTTT	CASSLLSNTEAFF
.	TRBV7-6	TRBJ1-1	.	TGTGCCAGCAGCCGGGCGGGGGCGAACACTGAAGCTTTCTTT	CASSRAGANTEAFF
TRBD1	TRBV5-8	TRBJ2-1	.	TGTGCCAGCAGCTTCGGGACAGTGCAACTACAGGGCAATGAGCAGTTCTTC	CASSFGTVQLQGNEQFF
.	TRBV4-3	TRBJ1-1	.	TGCGCCAGCAGCCAAGAGTCGGAGGTTACTGAAGCTTTCTTT	CASSQESEVTEAFF